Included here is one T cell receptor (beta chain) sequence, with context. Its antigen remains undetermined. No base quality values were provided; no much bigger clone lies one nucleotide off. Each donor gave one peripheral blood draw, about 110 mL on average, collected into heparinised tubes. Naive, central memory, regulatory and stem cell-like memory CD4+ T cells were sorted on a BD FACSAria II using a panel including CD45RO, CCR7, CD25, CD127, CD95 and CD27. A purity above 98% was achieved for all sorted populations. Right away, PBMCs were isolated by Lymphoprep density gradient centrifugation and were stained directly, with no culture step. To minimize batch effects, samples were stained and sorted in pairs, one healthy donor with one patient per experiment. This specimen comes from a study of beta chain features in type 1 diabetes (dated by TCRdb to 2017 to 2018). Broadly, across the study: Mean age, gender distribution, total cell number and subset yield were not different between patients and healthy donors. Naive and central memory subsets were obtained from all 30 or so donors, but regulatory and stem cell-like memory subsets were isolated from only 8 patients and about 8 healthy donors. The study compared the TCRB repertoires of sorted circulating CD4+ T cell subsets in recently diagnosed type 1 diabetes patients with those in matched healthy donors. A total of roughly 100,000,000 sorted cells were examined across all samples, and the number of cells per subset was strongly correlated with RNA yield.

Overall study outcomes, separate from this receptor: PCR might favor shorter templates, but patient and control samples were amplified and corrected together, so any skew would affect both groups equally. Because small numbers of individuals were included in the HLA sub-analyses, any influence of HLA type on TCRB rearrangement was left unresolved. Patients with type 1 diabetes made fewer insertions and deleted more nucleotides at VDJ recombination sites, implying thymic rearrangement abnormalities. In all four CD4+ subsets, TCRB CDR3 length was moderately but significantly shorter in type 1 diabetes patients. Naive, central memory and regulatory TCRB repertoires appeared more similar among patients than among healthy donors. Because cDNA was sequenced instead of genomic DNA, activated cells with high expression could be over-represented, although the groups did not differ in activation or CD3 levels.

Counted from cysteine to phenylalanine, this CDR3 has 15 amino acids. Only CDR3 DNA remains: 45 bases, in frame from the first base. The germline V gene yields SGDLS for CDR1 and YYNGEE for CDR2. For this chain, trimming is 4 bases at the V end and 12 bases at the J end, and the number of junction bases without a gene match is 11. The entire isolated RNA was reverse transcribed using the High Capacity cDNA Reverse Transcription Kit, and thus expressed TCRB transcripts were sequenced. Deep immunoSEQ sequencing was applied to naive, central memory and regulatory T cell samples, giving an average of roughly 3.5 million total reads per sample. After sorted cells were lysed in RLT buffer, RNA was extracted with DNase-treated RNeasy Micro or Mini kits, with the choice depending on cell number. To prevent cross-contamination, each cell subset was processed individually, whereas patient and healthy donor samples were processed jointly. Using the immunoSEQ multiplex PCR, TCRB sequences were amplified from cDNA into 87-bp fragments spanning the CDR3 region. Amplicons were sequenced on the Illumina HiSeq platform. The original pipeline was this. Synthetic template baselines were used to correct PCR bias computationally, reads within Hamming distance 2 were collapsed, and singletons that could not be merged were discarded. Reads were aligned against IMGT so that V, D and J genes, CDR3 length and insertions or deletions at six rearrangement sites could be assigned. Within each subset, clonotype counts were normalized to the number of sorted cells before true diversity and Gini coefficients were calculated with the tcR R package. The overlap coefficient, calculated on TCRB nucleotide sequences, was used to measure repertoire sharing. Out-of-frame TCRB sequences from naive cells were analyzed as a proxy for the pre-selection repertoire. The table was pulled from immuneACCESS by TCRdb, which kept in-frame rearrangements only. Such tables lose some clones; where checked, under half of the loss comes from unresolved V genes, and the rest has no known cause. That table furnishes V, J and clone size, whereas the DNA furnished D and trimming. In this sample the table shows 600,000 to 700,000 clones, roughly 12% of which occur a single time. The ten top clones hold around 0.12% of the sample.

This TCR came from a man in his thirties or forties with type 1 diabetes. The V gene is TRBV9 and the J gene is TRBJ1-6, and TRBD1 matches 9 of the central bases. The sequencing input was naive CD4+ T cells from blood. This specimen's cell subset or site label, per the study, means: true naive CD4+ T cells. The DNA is TGTGCCAGCAGCACGCCGGGACAGGGTCGGGTACCCCTCCACTTT. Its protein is CASSTPGQGRVPLHF. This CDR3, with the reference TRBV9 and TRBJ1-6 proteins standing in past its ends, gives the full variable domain DSGVTQTPKHLITATGQRVTLRCSPRSGDLSVYWYQQSLDQGLQFLIQYYNGEERAKGNILERFSAQQFPDLHSELNLSSLELGDSALYFCASSTPGQGRVPLHFGNGTRLTVT.